The clone carrying this T cell receptor (beta chain) was detected a few times. As every portion of the isolated RNA was reverse transcribed, the sequencing read expressed TCRB transcripts. Clones were read by immunoSEQ multiplex PCR, and TCRdb kept only the in-frame ones, dropping some. Among about 900,000 clones, roughly a sixth were seen once, and the ten largest hold 0.023%. This sample is part of a study of beta chain features in type 1 diabetes. The CDR3 sequence is 13 residues long. Losses at the gene ends were 5 bases for V and 7 bases for J; bases not matched to a gene: 7. Germline V lookup: CDR1 PRHDT, CDR2 FYEKMQ (reference sequence).

The chain joins TRBV13 to TRBJ1-1; 7 bases fit TRBD1. Sequenced input: naive CD4+ T cells from blood. This receptor was identified in a woman aged 18-30 years in good health. The CDR3 is CASSPRQGLEAFF. CDR3 DNA: TGTGCCAGCAGCCCGAGACAGGGACTTGAAGCTTTCTTT.